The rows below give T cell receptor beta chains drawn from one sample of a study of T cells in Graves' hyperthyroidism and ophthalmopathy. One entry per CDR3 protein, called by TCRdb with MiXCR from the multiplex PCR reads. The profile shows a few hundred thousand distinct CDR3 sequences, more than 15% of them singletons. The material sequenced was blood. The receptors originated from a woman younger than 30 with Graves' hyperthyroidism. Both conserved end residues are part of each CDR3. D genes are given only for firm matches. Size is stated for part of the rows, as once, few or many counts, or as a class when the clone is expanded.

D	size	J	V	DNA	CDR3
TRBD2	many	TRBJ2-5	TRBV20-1	TGCAGTGCTAGCCTAGCGGGGGTCCAAGAGACCCAGTACTTC	CSASLAGVQETQYF
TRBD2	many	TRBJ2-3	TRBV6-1	TGTGCCAGCAGTGCGACTAGCGGGAGCTCCACAGATACGCAGTATTTT	CASSATSGSSTDTQYF
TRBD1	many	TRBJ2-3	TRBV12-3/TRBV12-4	TGTGCCAGCGCTCCTGGACAGGGCACAGATACGCAGTATTTT	CASAPGQGTDTQYF
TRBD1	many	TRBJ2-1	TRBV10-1	TGCGCCAGCAGTGAGCAAGGGACAGGGAACTACAATGAGCAGTTCTTC	CASSEQGTGNYNEQFF
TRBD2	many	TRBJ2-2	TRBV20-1	TGCAGTGCTAGCCGCGGGAGGTCGAACACCGGGGAGCTGTTTTTT	CSASRGRSNTGELFF
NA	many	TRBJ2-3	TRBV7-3	TGTGCCAGCAGCTTATCTTCAGATACGCAGTATTTT	CASSLSSDTQYF
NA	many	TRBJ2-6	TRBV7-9	TGTGCCAGCAGCTTAGACTCTGGGGCCAACGTCCTGACTTTC	CASSLDSGANVLTF
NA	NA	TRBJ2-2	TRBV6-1	TGTGCCAGCAGCCTGGAGGCGGTTGGAACCGGGGAGCTGTTTTTT	CASSLEAVGTGELFF
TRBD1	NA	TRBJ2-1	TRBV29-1	TGCAGCGGGGAGAAGACAGGGTCTGAGCAGTTCTTC	CSGEKTGSEQFF
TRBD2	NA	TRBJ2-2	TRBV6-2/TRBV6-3	TGTGCCAGCAGTTACCTAGCGGGTATTTCCGGGGAGCTGTTTTTT	CASSYLAGISGELFF
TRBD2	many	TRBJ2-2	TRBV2	TGTGCCAGCAGACCAACTAGCGGGAAAACCGGGGAGCTGTTTTTT	CASRPTSGKTGELFF
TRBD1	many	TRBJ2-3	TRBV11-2	TGTGCCAGCAGCTCGGGACAGAGAGATCCCCCGGGTACGCAGTATTTT	CASSSGQRDPPGTQYF
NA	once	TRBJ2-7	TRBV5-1	TGCGCCAGCAGCTTGGCCGATAGCAATTCAGACTACGAGCAGTACTTC	CASSLADSNSDYEQYF
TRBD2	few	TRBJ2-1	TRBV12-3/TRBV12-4	TGTGCCAGCAGCACGGGACTAGGGACAACCTACAATGAGCAGTTCTTC	CASSTGLGTTYNEQFF
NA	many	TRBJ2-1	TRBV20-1	TGCAGTGCTCCTACGGAGGGCCGTAGGGATGAGCAGTTCTTC	CSAPTEGRRDEQFF
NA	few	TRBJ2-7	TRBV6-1	TGTGCCAGCAGTGAGACGGACGAGCAGTACTTC	CASSETDEQYF
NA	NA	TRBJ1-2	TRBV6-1	TGTGCCAGCAGTCCCGAGGCGACCTATGGCTACACCTTC	CASSPEATYGYTF
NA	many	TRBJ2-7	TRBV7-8	TGTGCCAGCAGCCGTACCATTTCGAGGGACGAGCAGTACTTC	CASSRTISRDEQYF
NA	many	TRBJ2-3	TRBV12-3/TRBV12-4	TGTGCCAGCAGTCCTCTTTGGAGGGGCGGGTTAGATACGCAGTATTTT	CASSPLWRGGLDTQYF
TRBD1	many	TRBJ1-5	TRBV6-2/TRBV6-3	TGTGCCAGCAGATTTGAAGACAGGGTGAGCCAGCCCCAGCATTTT	CASRFEDRVSQPQHF
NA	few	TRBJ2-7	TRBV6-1	TGTGCCAGCAGTTTACAACGCCTTCCGGGACTTCCTTCCTACGAGCAGTACTTC	CASSLQRLPGLPSYEQYF
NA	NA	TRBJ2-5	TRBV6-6	TGTGCCAGCAGTTACTCGTCCGCGAGGGCTAAAGAGACCCAGTACTTC	CASSYSSARAKETQYF
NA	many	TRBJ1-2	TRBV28	TGTGCCAGCAACCCGACAGACGTCTATGGCTACACCTTC	CASNPTDVYGYTF
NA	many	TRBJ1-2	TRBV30	TGTGCCTGGAGTAGGAGGTCAGCCCTCTATGGCTACACCTTC	CAWSRRSALYGYTF
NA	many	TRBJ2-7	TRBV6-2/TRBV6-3	TGTGCCAGCAGACCCTCGGGCAGGGACCACGAGCAGTACTTC	CASRPSGRDHEQYF
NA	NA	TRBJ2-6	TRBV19	TGTGCCAGTACCCCTCCCGGTGCGATTGGGGCCAACGTCCTGACTTTC	CASTPPGAIGANVLTF
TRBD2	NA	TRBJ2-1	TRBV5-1	TGCGCCAGCAGCTTGGCGTTTGCCGGGGGGGGATACAATGAGCAGTTCTTC	CASSLAFAGGGYNEQFF
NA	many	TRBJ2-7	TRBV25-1	TGTGCCAGCAGTAGGTACAGCTCCTACGAGCAGTACTTC	CASSRYSSYEQYF
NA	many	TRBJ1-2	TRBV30	TGTGCCTGGAGATCCCGGGACATTTGGGGCTACACCTTC	CAWRSRDIWGYTF
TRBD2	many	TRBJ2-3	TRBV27	TGTGCCAGCAGTTCCCTTAGCGGGGGTAGCACAGATACGCAGTATTTT	CASSSLSGGSTDTQYF
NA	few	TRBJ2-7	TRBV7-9	TGTGCCAGCAGCCCCCGGCCCTCCTACGAGCAGTACTTC	CASSPRPSYEQYF
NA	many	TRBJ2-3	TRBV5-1	TGCGCCAGCAGCTTCGCGGAGTCAGATACGCAGTATTTT	CASSFAESDTQYF
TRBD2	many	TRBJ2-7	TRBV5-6	TGTGCCAGCAGCCTGGGGTCTGTTGCGGGAGGGGGGCACGAGCAGTACTTC	CASSLGSVAGGGHEQYF
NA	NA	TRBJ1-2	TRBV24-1	TGTGCCACCAGTGATTCAAAGATAAACTATGGCTACACCTTC	CATSDSKINYGYTF
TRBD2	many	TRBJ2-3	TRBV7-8	TGTGCCAGCAGCACCAGAGCGGGGGGAGCGGCAGATACGCAGTATTTT	CASSTRAGGAADTQYF
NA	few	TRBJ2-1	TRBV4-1	TGCGCCAGCAGCAAGCCATACGAGGAGCAGTTCTTC	CASSKPYEEQFF
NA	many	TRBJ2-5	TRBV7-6	TGTGCCAGCAGCTTGGGGCTGAAAGAGACCCAGTACTTC	CASSLGLKETQYF
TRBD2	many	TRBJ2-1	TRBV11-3	TGTGCCAGCAGCCCTGGGACTAGCGGGAGGGACAATGAGCAGTTCTTC	CASSPGTSGRDNEQFF
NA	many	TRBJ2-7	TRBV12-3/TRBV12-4	TGTGCCAGCAGTTTAGTTACCCCCGGGCGGTACGAGCAGTACTTC	CASSLVTPGRYEQYF
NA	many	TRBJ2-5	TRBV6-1	TGTGCCAGCAGTTCCCCCGGGGCAGGGGAGACCCAGTACTTC	CASSSPGAGETQYF
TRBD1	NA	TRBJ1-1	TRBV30	TGTGCCTGGAGAGGGGGACAGTGGAACACTGAAGCTTTCTTT	CAWRGGQWNTEAFF
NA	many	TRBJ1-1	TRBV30	TGTGCCTGGAGTGTTCCCCAGGGCTTCGGGGCTGAAGCTTTCTTT	CAWSVPQGFGAEAFF
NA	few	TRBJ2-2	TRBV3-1	TGTGCCAGCAGCCAAGCCCAGCCAGGGGGGGAGCTGTTTTTT	CASSQAQPGGELFF
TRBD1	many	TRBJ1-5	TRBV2	TGTGCCAGCAGGACCCCCGACAGGGGCAGCAATCAGCCCCAGCATTTT	CASRTPDRGSNQPQHF
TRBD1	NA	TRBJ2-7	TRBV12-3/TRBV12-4	TGTGCCAGCAAGAGACTAGGACAGGGGGCCCATACCTACGAGCAGTACTTC	CASKRLGQGAHTYEQYF
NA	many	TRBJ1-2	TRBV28	TGTGCCAGCACTCCTCGGGGGACACACTATGGCTACACCTTC	CASTPRGTHYGYTF
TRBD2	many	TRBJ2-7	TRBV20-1	TGCAGTGCTAGAGATCGCAGCGGGAGCCCCCACGAGCAGTACTTC	CSARDRSGSPHEQYF
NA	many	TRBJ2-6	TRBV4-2	TGTGCCAGCAGCCGGACAGTAAGCTCTGGGGCCAACGTCCTGACTTTC	CASSRTVSSGANVLTF
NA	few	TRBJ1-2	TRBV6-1	TGTGCCAGCAGTGAAAGGGCAGGAGCCTATGGCTACACCTTC	CASSERAGAYGYTF
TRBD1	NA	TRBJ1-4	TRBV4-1	TGCGCCAGCAGCCCAGGGGGAAGGAGTCGATATGAAAAACTGTTTTTT	CASSPGGRSRYEKLFF